What follows are 24 T cell receptor beta chains derived from one specimen sequenced in a study of regulatory T cells in long-lasting Graves disease. iRepertoire HTBI primers and Arm-PCR of CDR3 regions built TCR beta libraries. Each CDR3 protein gets one entry after TCRdb re-called the multiplex PCR reads with MiXCR. The data show over 350,000 distinct CDR3 sequences, over 14% seen once. Described time point: newly diagnosed GD, antithyroid drugs for less than 3 months. The TCR library was prepared using RNA isolated from PBMCs. These data also formed part of another study, on T cells in Graves' hyperthyroidism and ophthalmopathy.

Sequenced here: peripheral blood mononuclear cells (PBMCs), sampled at new diagnosis, from a patient treated with antithyroid drugs. The receptors derive from a middle-aged woman with Graves disease.

There are many counts of this clonotype. The rearrangement links TRBV18 to TRBJ2-7; D call uncertain. There are 12 residues in the CDR3. V gave up 1 base and J gave up 5 bases, with 6 bases separating them. Germline assignment: CDR1 KGHSH and CDR2 LQKENI. In DNA form, the CDR3 reads TGTGCCAGCTCACCACAGGGTCACGAGCAGTACTTC. This encodes CASSPQGHEQYF.

This clonotype was counted at least ten times. The chain carries TRBV4-3 and TRBJ2-3, with 9 bases aligning to TRBD2. The V gene end was trimmed by 0 bases and the J gene end by 4 bases; junction bases not matched to a gene: 8. CDR1 and CDR2 from the germline V gene are LGHNA and YSLEER. This CDR3 comprises 17 residues. As DNA, the CDR3 is TGCGCCAGCAGCCAAGACCCCCCTAGCGGGATTTCAGATACGCAGTATTTT. This gives the protein CASSQDPPSGISDTQYF.

In this sample, this clonotype turned up once. A much more abundant neighbour one base away suggests this may be a read error. The J gene is TRBJ1-2, the V gene TRBV18; D call uncertain. Per the germline V gene, CDR1 is KGHSH and CDR2 is LQKENI. CDR3 length: 12 amino acids. CDR3 residues: CASSPRDYDYTF. In nucleotides, the CDR3 is TGTGCCAGCTCACCCCGAGACTATGACTACACCTTC.

This chain connects TRBV25-1 to TRBJ2-5; 9 nucleotides align to TRBD1. Germline V CDR1 and CDR2: MGHDK, SYGVNS. V lost 6 bases and J lost 1; bases outside the gene matches: 12. CDR3 length: 17 amino acids. CDR3 DNA sequence: TGTGCCAGCAGCCCTGGTACGGGACAGGGTTTCCAAGAGACCCAGTACTTC. Translating it yields CASSPGTGQGFQETQYF.

This clonotype has only a few counts. The V and J genes are TRBV9 and TRBJ2-3; TRBD2 matches 8 bases. Unmatched junction bases numbered 3, after V lost 2 bases and J lost 1 base. The CDR3 is 15 amino acids. CDR1 and CDR2 from the germline V gene are SGDLS and YYNGEE. Here the CDR3 DNA reads TGTGCCAGCAGCGTCAGCGGGAGCGGCACAGATACGCAGTATTTT. Translation: CASSVSGSGTDTQYF.

This clonotype was seen only a few times. The chain couples TRBV3-1 to TRBJ2-1, with 8 bases fitting TRBD1. The CDR3 runs 17 residues. Per the germline V gene, CDR1 is LGHDT and CDR2 is YNNKEL (reference sequence). V shed 4 bases and J 0 bases; nucleotides not matched to a gene: 8. The CDR3 region has the DNA TGTGCCAGCAGCCCACGGACAGGGAAAAGCTCCTACAATGAGCAGTTCTTC. Translating gives CASSPRTGKSSYNEQFF.

This clonotype has ten or more counts. This chain links TRBV13 with TRBJ1-6; D ambiguous. The CDR3 runs to 14 residues. Germline V CDR1 and CDR2: PRHDT, FYEKMQ (reference sequence). V lost 2 bases and J lost 7, with 9 bases in between. The CDR3 here is CASSLRSSNSPLHF. The CDR3 DNA is TGTGCCAGCAGCTTAAGGTCTTCAAATTCACCCCTCCACTTT.

This clonotype has just a few counts. The chain links TRBV5-1 to TRBJ2-3, with TRBD1 matching over 8 bases. Germline V gene lookup returns CDR1 SGHRS and CDR2 YFSETQ. This CDR3 is 17 amino acids long. With 2 bases clipped from V and 0 bases from J, the junction kept 8 bases outside the gene matches. The CDR3 protein is CASSFLGQGASTDTQYF. The CDR3 DNA reads as TGCGCCAGCAGCTTTTTGGGGCAGGGGGCTAGCACAGATACGCAGTATTTT. Complete variable domain (other parts from reference TRBV5-1 and TRBJ2-3): KAGVTQTPRYLIKTRGQQVTLSCSPISGHRSVSWYQQTPGQGLQFLFEYFSETQRNKGNFPGRFSGRQFSNSRSEMNVSTLELGDSALYLCASSFLGQGASTDTQYFGPGTRLTVL.

In this sample, this clonotype turned up many times. The chain uses TRBV7-9 and TRBJ2-4, with 9 nucleotides matching TRBD1. From germline, CDR1 is SEHNR and CDR2 FQNEAQ (reference sequence). V was clipped by 3 bases and J by 7 bases; unmatched bases: 1. The CDR3 totals 13 residues. CDR3 DNA sequence: TGTGCCAGCAGCTTCGGACAGGGGAACATTCAGTACTTC. Translation gives CASSFGQGNIQYF.

The genes are TRBV24-1 and TRBJ2-1; D call uncertain. The germline V gene has CDR1 KGHDR and CDR2 SFDVKD. V lost 3 bases, J lost 4 bases, and 9 bases lay in between. This CDR3 is built from 14 residues. The CDR3 coding sequence is TGTGCCACCAGTGATCTGGACGCTTACAATGAGCAGTTCTTC. This gives the protein CATSDLDAYNEQFF.

This chain connects TRBV7-9 to TRBJ2-1; D remains ambiguous. The CDR3 covers 15 residues. Germline-derived CDR1 and CDR2 are SEHNR and FQNEAQ (reference sequence). Trimming took 1 base from V and 12 from J, leaving 19 bases between them. The CDR3 DNA sequence: TGTGCCAGCAGCTTAGAGTTGGTTGGTCGGTTATGGCAGTTCTTC. Its translation is CASSLELVGRLWQFF.

V gene TRBV27 combines with J gene TRBJ1-2; 7 nucleotides agree with TRBD1. Looked up from germline, CDR1 is MNHEY and CDR2 is SMNVEV (reference sequence). V was pared by 8 bases and J by 4 bases, with 19 bases of the junction left unmatched. CDR3 length equals 17 residues. CDR3 coding DNA: TGTGCCAGCGCATCGGGTACCGGGACAGCCTTACTCTATGGCTACACCTTC. Residues: CASASGTGTALLYGYTF.

This clonotype was seen ten or more times. The CDR3 nucleotides read TGTGCCAGTACCTTCAGTGGGAATAATTCACCCCTCCACTTT. Its protein is CASTFSGNNSPLHF. This chain joins TRBV19 and TRBJ1-6; D is ambiguous. CDR1 is LNHDA and CDR2 is SQIVND in the germline V gene (reference sequence). This CDR3 has 14 residues. Trimming took 7 bases from V and 5 from J, leaving 12 bases between them.

This clonotype showed up many times. CDR3 DNA: TGTGCCAGCAGACCCGCCGGGACTAGCAACTACGAGCAGTACTTC. This codes for CASRPAGTSNYEQYF. The chain recombines TRBV6-1 with TRBJ2-7; 9 bases are a match to TRBD2. The J segment lost 3 bases and the V segment lost 6 bases, leaving 9 bases of the junction unmatched. This CDR3 has 15 amino acids. Germline CDR1 reads MNHNS; CDR2 reads SASEGT.

The chain links TRBV19 to TRBJ2-7; TRBD1 aligns across 9 bases. The V gene end was trimmed by 4 bases and the J gene end by 3 bases; junction bases not matched to a gene: 4. From germline, CDR1 is LNHDA and CDR2 SQIVND (reference sequence). The CDR3 totals 14 residues. The CDR3 sequence: CASSTGGQGYEQYF. In DNA, the CDR3 is TGTGCCAGTAGTACGGGGGGACAGGGCTACGAGCAGTACTTC.

The chain has TRBV19 and TRBJ2-7; 10 bases fit TRBD1. Per the germline V gene, CDR1 is LNHDA and CDR2 is SQIVND (reference sequence). This CDR3 is built from 15 residues. The V segment lost 5 bases and the J segment 4 bases; nucleotides outside the gene matches: 8. The CDR3 reads CASSPLTGQGYEQYF. The CDR3 nucleotides read TGTGCCAGTAGTCCTCTTACGGGACAGGGGTACGAGCAGTACTTC.

This clonotype appeared a few times. The chain is built from TRBV6-1 and TRBJ2-7; D possibly matches TRBD1 or TRBD2 (6 bases each). The germline V gene has CDR1 MNHNS and CDR2 SASEGT. The CDR3 runs to 14 residues. V was clipped by 10 bases and J by 3 bases, with 19 bases between them. DNA of the CDR3: TGTGCCATCGGGATGGGGGGCGCCGGCTACGAGCAGTACTTC. Amino acid sequence: CAIGMGGAGYEQYF.

This clonotype was observed a handful of times. The J gene is TRBJ2-5, the V gene TRBV6-5, with 9 positions matching TRBD1. The V and J ends lost 2 bases and 3 bases, in that order; junction bases with no gene match: 7. Germline V CDR1 and CDR2: MNHEY, SVGAGI. The CDR3 covers 16 residues. CDR3 DNA: TGTGCCAGCAGTTACAGACCGGGACAGGGTAAAGAGACCCAGTACTTC. Residues: CASSYRPGQGKETQYF.

The V and J genes are TRBV28 and TRBJ2-1; D is unresolved. This CDR3 region has 16 residues. V lost 4 bases to trimming and J lost 0 bases, with 13 bases between them. Per the germline V gene, CDR1 is MDHEN and CDR2 is SYDVKM. CDR3 protein: CASSWSYQSSYNEQFF. CDR3 DNA sequence: TGTGCCAGCAGTTGGTCCTACCAGAGCTCCTACAATGAGCAGTTCTTC.

This clonotype was seen ten or more times. The CDR3 region is CASSYGQSSYNSPLHF. In DNA, the CDR3 is TGTGCCAGCAGCTACGGGCAGAGCTCCTATAATTCACCCCTCCACTTT. V is TRBV6-2 or TRBV6-3 and J is TRBJ1-6; D not certain. Germline CDR1 is MNHEY and CDR2 is SVGEGT. V lost 6 bases and J 0 bases, leaving 12 bases between the germline ends. There are 16 residues in the CDR3.

This clonotype appeared many times. The chain uses TRBV12-3 or TRBV12-4 and TRBJ2-3, with D maybe TRBD2 (5 bases). Trimming stripped 1 base from V and 6 bases from J, with 14 bases between. The CDR3 has 15 residues. As DNA, the CDR3 is TGTGCCAGCAGTTTAGTAGGCGGGCCTGGGGATACGCAGTATTTT. It codes for CASSLVGGPGDTQYF.

This clonotype was seen many times. The chain's CDR3 is CASSLKGGNTEAFF. The CDR3 bases are TGTGCCAGCAGCTTGAAGGGGGGGAACACTGAAGCTTTCTTT. This sequence joins TRBV11-2 and TRBJ1-1, with D possibly matching TRBD1 (6 bases). V lost 3 bases, J lost 1 base, and 9 bases lay in between. The CDR3 contains 14 residues. The germline V gene has CDR1 SGHAT and CDR2 FQNNGV.

This clonotype was picked up many times. The chain recombines TRBV7-3 with TRBJ2-3; D perhaps matches TRBD2 (5 bases). There are 20 residues in the CDR3. V gave up 2 bases and J gave up 4 bases, with 28 bases separating them. The germline gives CDR1 SGHTA, CDR2 FQGTGA. The CDR3 spells CASSLSGEAGHLLRADTQYF. The DNA of the CDR3 is TGTGCCAGCAGCTTATCCGGTGAGGCAGGCCACCTTCTGAGGGCAGATACGCAGTATTTT. Filled out from reference TRBV7-3 and TRBJ2-3, the complete variable domain reads GAGVSQTPSNKVTEKGKYVELRCDPISGHTALYWYRQSLGQGPEFLIYFQGTGAADDSGLPNDRFFAVRPEGSVSTLKIQRTERGDSAVYLCASSLSGEAGHLLRADTQYFGPGTRLTVL.

This clonotype was counted a few times. This sequence joins TRBV20-1 and TRBJ1-3; weak D call: TRBD1 (6 bases). Trimming left V 3 bases short and J 3 bases short, with 12 bases between. The CDR3 is 14 amino acids. The V gene's germline CDR1 is DFQATT and CDR2 SNEGSKA (reference sequence). The CDR3 DNA follows: TGCAGTGCTAGGGGGGCCTCGGATGGAAACACCATATATTTT. Translation: CSARGASDGNTIYF.